The text below deals with one TCR beta chain. This sample was taken from a study of CD8 T cells in Susac syndrome. V lost 5 bases to trimming and J lost 3 bases; unmatched junction nucleotides: 9. Germline CDR1 is SGHVS and CDR2 is FNYEAQ. The CDR3 is 15 residues long. TCR beta sequencing was performed on blood CD8+ and CD4+ T cells. An amount of RNA that ranged from 0.5 to 1 ug was reverse transcribed with random hexamers. The TCR beta CDR3 was amplified by immunoSEQ multiplex PCR across 54 Vbeta, 13 Jbeta. One entry per CDR3 protein results from TCRdb running MiXCR on the immunoSEQ multiplex PCR reads. The sample has about 180,000 distinct CDR3 sequences; approximately 94% are singletons.

V is TRBV7-6 and J is TRBJ2-5; 7 bases line up with TRBD2. Sequencing was carried out using CD4+ T cells from PBMCs. The sequence was obtained from a human donor with Susac syndrome. For the CDR3, the DNA is TGTGCCAGCAGCCGGACCGGGACTACAAAAGAGACCCAGTACTTC. Encoded protein: CASSRTGTTKETQYF.